This T cell receptor beta chain was identified during a study of blood T cell repertoires in COVID-19. As for the study in general: Acute and convalescent COVID-19 samples came from the United States, Italy and Spain.

CDR1 and CDR2 from the germline V gene are LNHDA and SQIVND (reference sequence). Deletions cut 5 bases from V and 0 bases from J, with 19 bases between. CDR3 size: 17 residues. As handled by the study authors: Cell counts per sample came from amplifying reference gene primers. Libraries were prepared by immunoSEQ multiplex PCR; TCRdb keeps only in-frame clonotypes and omits some of them. V, J and clone size reflect that table, while D and trimming were determined from the DNA. Among more than 120,000 clones, about 80% were seen once, and the ten largest hold roughly 4.4%. The clonotype was recovered from a human donor in a cohort sampled during active COVID-19. The V call is TRBV19, the J call TRBJ1-1, with D uncertain. Sequenced: peripheral blood. The CDR3 protein is CASSPLGGRILNTEAFF. CDR3 nucleotides: TGTGCCAGTAGTCCCTTGGGAGGGAGAATTCTGAACACTGAAGCTTTCTTT.